The rows below give T cell receptor beta chains drawn from one sample of a study of cytomegalovirus exposure and HLA in healthy donors. Here immunoSEQ multiplex PCR was the method, and the copy in TCRdb shows in-frame clones only, minus some. Of fewer than 300,000 clones listed, 86% are singletons. Specimen: PBMCs. These receptors were obtained from a man aged 40-50 years in good health and CMV-seropositive. The CDR3 runs from the conserved cysteine through the conserved F or W. The D gene is left open where the match is weak. The size field is filled for only some rows; it gives once, few, many or a size class.

CDR3: CASSLRQGTGELFF; DNA: TGTGCCAGCAGCTTGCGGCAGGGTACCGGGGAGCTGTTTTTT; D: -; J: TRBJ2-2; size: -; V: TRBV5-6
CDR3: CASSFGQGSSYEQYF; DNA: TGTGCCAGCAGCTTCGGTCAGGGCAGCTCCTACGAGCAGTACTTC; D: -; J: TRBJ2-7; size: -; V: TRBV7-3
CDR3: CASTPYRTGGYGYTF; DNA: TGTGCCAGTACCCCGTACCGGACAGGGGGCTATGGCTACACCTTC; D: TRBD1; J: TRBJ1-2; size: -; V: TRBV19
CDR3: CASSLGEWTGYTEAFF; DNA: TGTGCCAGCAGTTTGGGGGAGTGGACAGGGTACACTGAAGCTTTCTTT; D: TRBD1; J: TRBJ1-1; size: -; V: TRBV27
CDR3: CASRKGNVRNYGYTF; DNA: TGTGCCAGCAGAAAGGGGAATGTGAGGAACTATGGCTACACCTTC; D: -; J: TRBJ1-2; size: -; V: TRBV9
CDR3: CASSLGLEQFF; DNA: TGTGCCAGCAGCCTGGGGCTAGAGCAGTTCTTC; D: -; J: TRBJ2-1; size: -; V: TRBV14
CDR3: CASSAGGRYEQYF; DNA: TGTGCCAGCAGCGCGGGAGGCCGATACGAGCAGTACTTC; D: TRBD2; J: TRBJ2-7; size: -; V: TRBV7-3
CDR3: CASSEDRVNTEAFF; DNA: TGTGCCAGCAGCGAGGACAGAGTGAACACTGAAGCTTTCTTT; D: -; J: TRBJ1-1; size: few; V: TRBV7-3
CDR3: CASSKDGAQETQYF; DNA: TGTGCCAGCAGCAAAGACGGAGCCCAAGAGACCCAGTACTTC; D: -; J: TRBJ2-5; size: -; V: TRBV6-4
CDR3: CASSLDRAVIYEQYF; DNA: TGTGCCAGCAGCTTAGATAGAGCGGTAATCTACGAGCAGTACTTC; D: -; J: TRBJ2-7; size: once; V: TRBV7-9
CDR3: CAIKRTGFSYEQYF; DNA: TGTGCCATCAAAAGGACAGGGTTTTCCTACGAGCAGTACTTC; D: TRBD1; J: TRBJ2-7; size: -; V: TRBV28
CDR3: CASSLEPGVDTQYF; DNA: TGTGCCAGCAGCTTAGAGCCGGGGGTGGATACGCAGTATTTT; D: -; J: TRBJ2-3; size: -; V: TRBV7-9
CDR3: CASSLQGIEQFF; DNA: TGTGCCAGCAGCTTACAGGGTATTGAGCAGTTCTTC; D: -; J: TRBJ2-1; size: -; V: TRBV7-9
CDR3: CASSLPGGGETQYF; DNA: TGCGCCAGCAGCCTGCCAGGGGGCGGAGAGACCCAGTACTTC; D: TRBD1; J: TRBJ2-5; size: -; V: TRBV5-1
CDR3: CASSDSSAPNEQFF; DNA: TGTGCCAGCAGTGACTCGAGTGCCCCCAATGAGCAGTTCTTC; D: -; J: TRBJ2-1; size: -; V: TRBV6-4
CDR3: CASTAKPGQPSYEQYF; DNA: TGTGCCAGCACCGCGAAACCGGGACAGCCTTCCTACGAGCAGTACTTC; D: TRBD1; J: TRBJ2-7; size: -; V: TRBV7-6
CDR3: CSVEAGSGYTF; DNA: TGCAGCGTTGAAGCAGGGTCTGGCTACACCTTC; D: -; J: TRBJ1-2; size: -; V: TRBV29-1
CDR3: CASSLMDRGGYNEQFF; DNA: TGTGCCAGCAGTCTCATGGACAGGGGGGGGTACAATGAGCAGTTCTTC; D: TRBD1; J: TRBJ2-1; size: -; V: TRBV28
CDR3: CASSTSGSMYNEQFF; DNA: TGTGCCAGCAGCACTAGCGGGAGTATGTACAATGAGCAGTTCTTC; D: TRBD2; J: TRBJ2-1; size: -; V: TRBV27
CDR3: CASSQDSETGRAEQYF; DNA: TGCGCCAGCAGCCAAGATAGCGAGACGGGCCGCGCCGAGCAGTACTTC; D: -; J: TRBJ2-7; size: -; V: TRBV4-3
CDR3: CASSTSGTGSYGYTF; DNA: TGTGCCAGCAGCACTTCCGGGACAGGGAGTTATGGCTACACCTTC; D: TRBD1; J: TRBJ1-2; size: -; V: TRBV27
CDR3: CATSTMTGTRKPSEQFF; DNA: TGTGCCACCAGCACGATGACAGGGACTAGGAAGCCCAGCGAGCAGTTCTTC; D: -; J: TRBJ2-1; size: -; V: TRBV15
CDR3: CASSSAGGRSSYNEQFF; DNA: TGTGCCAGCAGCTCAGCGGGAGGGCGGAGCTCCTACAATGAGCAGTTCTTC; D: TRBD2; J: TRBJ2-1; size: -; V: TRBV5-4
CDR3: CASPWRERGTDTQYF; DNA: TGTGCCAGCCCGTGGCGTGAGCGGGGCACAGATACGCAGTATTTT; D: -; J: TRBJ2-3; size: -; V: TRBV2
CDR3: CAISDGQGITEAFF; DNA: TGTGCCATCAGTGATGGGCAGGGCATAACTGAAGCTTTCTTT; D: -; J: TRBJ1-1; size: few; V: TRBV10-3
CDR3: CASSEQVSTDTQYF; DNA: TGTGCCAGCAGTGAACAGGTTAGCACAGATACGCAGTATTTT; D: -; J: TRBJ2-3; size: -; V: TRBV2
CDR3: CASSSAGGGPYNEQFF; DNA: TGTGCCAGCAGTTCCGCCGGGGGGGGACCCTACAATGAGCAGTTCTTC; D: TRBD2; J: TRBJ2-1; size: once; V: TRBV6-5
CDR3: CASSSKGQSGDPTQYF; DNA: TGTGCCAGCAGCAGCAAGGGACAGTCGGGAGACCCGACCCAGTACTTC; D: -; J: TRBJ2-5; size: -; V: TRBV13
CDR3: CASSSGTGVEKLFF; DNA: TGTGCCAGCTCATCCGGGACAGGGGTCGAAAAACTGTTTTTT; D: TRBD1; J: TRBJ1-4; size: -; V: TRBV18
CDR3: CASRPLHLFRQQSLESNQPQHF; DNA: TGTGCAAGTCGTCCTCTCCATTTGTTCCGGCAACAGTCCCTGGAAAGCAATCAGCCCCAGCATTTT; D: -; J: TRBJ1-5; size: -; V: TRBV12-2
CDR3: CASSLGLAGGGMGTQYF; DNA: TGTGCCAGCAGCTTAGGACTAGCGGGGGGGGGTATGGGAACGCAGTATTTT; D: TRBD2; J: TRBJ2-3; size: few; V: TRBV7-2
CDR3: CASSLAQTFYGYTF; DNA: TGTGCCAGCAGCTTGGCACAGACCTTCTATGGCTACACCTTC; D: -; J: TRBJ1-2; size: few; V: TRBV5-8
CDR3: CASSGLGTSVGTDTQYF; DNA: TGCGCCAGCAGCGGACTCGGGACTAGCGTGGGCACAGATACGCAGTATTTT; D: TRBD2; J: TRBJ2-3; size: -; V: TRBV5-1
CDR3: CASLGTGGGLREKLFF; DNA: TGTGCCAGCCTGGGGACAGGGGGAGGACTGAGGGAAAAACTGTTTTTT; D: TRBD1; J: TRBJ1-4; size: -; V: TRBV11-2
CDR3: CASSQGSGGGETQYF; DNA: TGCGCCAGCAGCCAAGGGTCCGGGGGAGGGGAGACCCAGTACTTC; D: TRBD2; J: TRBJ2-5; size: -; V: TRBV4-1
CDR3: CASSQEVAGGFGELFF; DNA: TGCGCCAGCAGCCAAGAGGTGGCAGGGGGCTTCGGGGAGCTGTTTTTT; D: TRBD1; J: TRBJ2-2; size: -; V: TRBV4-3
CDR3: CASSRPEAGSSYEQYF; DNA: TGTGCCAGCAGCCGCCCGGAGGCGGGAAGCTCCTACGAGCAGTACTTC; D: -; J: TRBJ2-7; size: -; V: TRBV28
CDR3: CASSGGTGGEAFF; DNA: TGTGCCAGCAGCGGCGGGACAGGAGGTGAAGCTTTCTTT; D: TRBD1; J: TRBJ1-1; size: -; V: TRBV7-9
CDR3: CASTRGGLSYEQYF; DNA: TGTGCCAGCACCCGGGGAGGGCTCTCCTACGAGCAGTACTTC; D: TRBD2; J: TRBJ2-7; size: -; V: TRBV6-5
CDR3: CASSFVRSTDTQYF; DNA: TGTGCCAGCAGTTTCGTCAGAAGCACAGATACGCAGTATTTT; D: -; J: TRBJ2-3; size: once; V: TRBV27
CDR3: CASSQGAWVDTQYF; DNA: TGTGCCAGCAGTCAGGGGGCCTGGGTAGATACGCAGTATTTT; D: TRBD1; J: TRBJ2-3; size: -; V: TRBV2
CDR3: CSVEGLAGPYEQYF; DNA: TGCAGCGTAGAGGGACTAGCGGGCCCCTACGAGCAGTACTTC; D: TRBD2; J: TRBJ2-7; size: -; V: TRBV29-1